This T cell receptor beta chain was obtained from a study of blood T cells in healthy people across ages. Study background: Per every two T cells, about one barcoded beta molecule was captured by template switching.

The study, taken as a whole, reports: A roughly linear age-dependent decrease characterized TCR beta diversity per million T cells.

Concerning this clonotype itself: Antigen specificity is unknown.

Then a second PCR, running roughly 7 to 12 cycles, was carried out with a sample-barcoded 5' primer and a J-beta primer mix. Using its own MiXCR run on the 5' RACE reads, TCRdb lists one record per CDR3 protein. The sample yields about 1,400,000 distinct CDR3 sequences, about 43% seen once. The CDR3 loop spans 10 amino acids. V lost 8 bases to trimming and J lost 10 bases, with 12 bases between them. CDR1 DFQATT and CDR2 SNEGSKA come from the germline V gene (reference sequence). The sample was blood. The rearrangement uses TRBV20-1 and TRBJ2-1; D call uncertain. The receptor's source is a woman in her late teens or twenties in good health. The CDR3 sequence: CSPRHDEQFF. The CDR3 DNA reads TGCAGTCCGAGACATGACGAGCAGTTCTTC.